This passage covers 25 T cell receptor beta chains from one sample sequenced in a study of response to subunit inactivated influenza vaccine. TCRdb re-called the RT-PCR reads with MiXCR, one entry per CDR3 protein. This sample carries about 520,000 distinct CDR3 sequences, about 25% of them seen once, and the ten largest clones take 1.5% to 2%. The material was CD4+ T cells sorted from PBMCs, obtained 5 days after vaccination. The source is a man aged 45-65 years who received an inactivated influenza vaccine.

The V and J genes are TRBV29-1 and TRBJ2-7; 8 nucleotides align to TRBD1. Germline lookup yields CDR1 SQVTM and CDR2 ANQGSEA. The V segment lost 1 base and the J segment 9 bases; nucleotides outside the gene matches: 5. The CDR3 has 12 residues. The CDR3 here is CSVEGTGSRQYF. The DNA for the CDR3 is TGCAGCGTTGAAGGGACAGGGTCCAGGCAGTACTTC.

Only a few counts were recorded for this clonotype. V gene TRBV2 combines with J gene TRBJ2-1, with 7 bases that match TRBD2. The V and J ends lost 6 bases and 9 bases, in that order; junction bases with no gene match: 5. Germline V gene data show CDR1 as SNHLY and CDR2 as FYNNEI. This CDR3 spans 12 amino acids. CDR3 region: CASRSREGEQFF. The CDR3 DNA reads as TGTGCCAGCAGAAGTAGGGAGGGTGAGCAGTTCTTC.

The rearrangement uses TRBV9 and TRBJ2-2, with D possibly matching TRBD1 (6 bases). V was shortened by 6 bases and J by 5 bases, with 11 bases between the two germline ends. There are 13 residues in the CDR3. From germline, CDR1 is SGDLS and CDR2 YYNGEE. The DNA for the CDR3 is TGTGCCAGCAAGAGGGGGACAACCGGGGAGCTGTTTTTT. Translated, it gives CASKRGTTGELFF.

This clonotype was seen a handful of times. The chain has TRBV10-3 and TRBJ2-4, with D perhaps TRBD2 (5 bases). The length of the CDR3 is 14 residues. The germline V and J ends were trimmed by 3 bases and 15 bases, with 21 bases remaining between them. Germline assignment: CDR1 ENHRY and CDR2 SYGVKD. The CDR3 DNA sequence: TGTGCCATCAGTGAAGCGGCGGTTGAGGCCTCGCGGTACTTC. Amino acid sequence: CAISEAAVEASRYF.

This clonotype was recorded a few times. CDR3 sequence: CASSVRKETQYF. The CDR3 DNA reads TGTGCCAGCAGTGTGCGGAAAGAGACCCAGTACTTC. The J gene is TRBJ2-5, the V gene TRBV2; D is uncertain. This CDR3 comprises 12 residues. Trimming pared 4 bases from V and 3 bases from J, leaving 6 bases between. Looked up from germline, CDR1 is SNHLY and CDR2 is FYNNEI.

CDR3 DNA sequence: TGCAGTGCTAGAAATCCCAGGGGCGCAGATACGCAGTATTTT. Amino acid sequence: CSARNPRGADTQYF. The chain couples TRBV20-1 to TRBJ2-3, with D possibly being TRBD1 (6 bases). The V and J ends lost 2 bases and 4 bases respectively, with 13 bases between them. The CDR3 runs to 14 residues. The germline gives CDR1 DFQATT, CDR2 SNEGSKA (reference sequence).

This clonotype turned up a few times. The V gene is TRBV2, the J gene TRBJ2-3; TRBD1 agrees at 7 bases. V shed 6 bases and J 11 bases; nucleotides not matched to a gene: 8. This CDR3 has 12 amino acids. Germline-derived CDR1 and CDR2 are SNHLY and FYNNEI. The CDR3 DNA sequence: TGTGCCAGCAGCCCGACAGGGACCGGGCAGTATTTT. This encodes CASSPTGTGQYF.

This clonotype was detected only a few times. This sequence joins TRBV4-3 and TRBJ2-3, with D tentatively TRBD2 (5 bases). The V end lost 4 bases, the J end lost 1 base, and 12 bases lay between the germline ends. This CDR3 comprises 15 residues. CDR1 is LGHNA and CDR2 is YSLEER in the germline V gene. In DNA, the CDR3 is TGCGCCAGCAGCCTGGGGAGCCGGGGCACAGATACGCAGTATTTT. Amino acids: CASSLGSRGTDTQYF.

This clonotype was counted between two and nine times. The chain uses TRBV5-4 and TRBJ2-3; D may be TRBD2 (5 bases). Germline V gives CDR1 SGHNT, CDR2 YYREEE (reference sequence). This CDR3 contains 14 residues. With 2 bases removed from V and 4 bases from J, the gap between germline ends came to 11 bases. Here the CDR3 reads CASSFGVAPDTQYF. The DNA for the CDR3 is TGTGCCAGCAGCTTCGGGGTAGCTCCAGATACGCAGTATTTT.

The DNA for the CDR3 is TGTGCCAGCCTACTTGGGACCGCTACTACCTATGGCTACACCTTC. Translating it yields CASLLGTATTYGYTF. The chain has TRBV11-3 and TRBJ1-2, with D maybe TRBD1 (5 bases). The CDR3 is made up of 15 amino acids. V shed 8 bases and J shed 4 bases, with 20 bases lying between them. CDR1 SGHNT and CDR2 YENEEA come from the germline V gene.

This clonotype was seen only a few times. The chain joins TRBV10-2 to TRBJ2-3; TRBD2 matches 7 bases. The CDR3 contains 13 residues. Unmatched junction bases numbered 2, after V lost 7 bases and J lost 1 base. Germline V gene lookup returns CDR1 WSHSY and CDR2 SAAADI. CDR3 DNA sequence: TGCGCCAGCATGAGCGGGGGCACAGATACGCAGTATTTT. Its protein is CASMSGGTDTQYF.

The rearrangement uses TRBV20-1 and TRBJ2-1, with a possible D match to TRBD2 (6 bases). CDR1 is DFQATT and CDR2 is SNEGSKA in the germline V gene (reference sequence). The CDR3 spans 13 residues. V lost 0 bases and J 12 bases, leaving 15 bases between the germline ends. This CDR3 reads CSARDPGTPGQFF. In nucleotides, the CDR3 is TGCAGTGCTAGAGATCCCGGGACTCCGGGGCAGTTCTTC.

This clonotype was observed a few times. Here the CDR3 reads CSVEEAGTFYNEQFF. CDR3 DNA sequence: TGCAGCGTTGAAGAAGCCGGGACTTTTTACAATGAGCAGTTCTTC. The V gene is TRBV29-1, the J gene TRBJ2-1; D perhaps matches TRBD2 (6 bases). Germline assignment: CDR1 SQVTM and CDR2 ANQGSEA. The length of the CDR3 is 15 residues. V gave up 0 bases and J gave up 4 bases, with 13 bases separating them.

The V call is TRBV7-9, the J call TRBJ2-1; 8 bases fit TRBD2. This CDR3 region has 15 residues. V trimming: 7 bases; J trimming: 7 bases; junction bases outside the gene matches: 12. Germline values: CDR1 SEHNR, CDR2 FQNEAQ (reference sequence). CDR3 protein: CASNLVSGSLNEQFF. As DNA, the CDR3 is TGTGCCAGCAACCTAGTCAGCGGGAGCCTGAATGAGCAGTTCTTC.

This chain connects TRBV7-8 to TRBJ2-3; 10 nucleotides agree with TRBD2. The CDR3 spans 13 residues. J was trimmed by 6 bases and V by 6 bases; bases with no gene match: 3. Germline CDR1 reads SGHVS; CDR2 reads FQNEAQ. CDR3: CASRGTSADTQYF. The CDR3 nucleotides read TGTGCCAGCAGAGGGACTAGCGCCGATACGCAGTATTTT. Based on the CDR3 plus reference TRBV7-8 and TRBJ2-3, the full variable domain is GAGVSQSPRYKVAKRGQDVALRCDPISGHVSLFWYQQALGQGPEFLTYFQNEAQLDKSGLPSDRFFAERPEGSVSTLKIQRTQQEDSAVYLCASRGTSADTQYFGPGTRLTVL.

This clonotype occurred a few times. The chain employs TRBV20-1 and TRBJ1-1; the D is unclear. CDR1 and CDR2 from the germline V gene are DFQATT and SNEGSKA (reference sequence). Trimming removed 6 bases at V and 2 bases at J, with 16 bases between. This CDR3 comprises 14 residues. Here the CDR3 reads CSAQKEGVNTEAFF. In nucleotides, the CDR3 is TGCAGTGCCCAAAAGGAGGGCGTTAACACTGAAGCTTTCTTT.

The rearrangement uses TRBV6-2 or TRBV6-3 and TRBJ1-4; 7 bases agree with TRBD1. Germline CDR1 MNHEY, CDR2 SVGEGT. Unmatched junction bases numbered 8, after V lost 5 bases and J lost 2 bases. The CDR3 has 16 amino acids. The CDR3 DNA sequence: TGTGCCAGCAGTCGTCCGCTACAGGGGACTAATGAAAAACTGTTTTTT. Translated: CASSRPLQGTNEKLFF.

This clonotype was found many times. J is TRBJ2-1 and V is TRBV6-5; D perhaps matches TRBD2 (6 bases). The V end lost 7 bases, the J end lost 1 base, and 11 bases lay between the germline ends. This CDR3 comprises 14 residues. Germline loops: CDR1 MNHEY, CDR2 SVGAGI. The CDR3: CASITEGSYNEQFF. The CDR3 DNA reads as TGTGCCAGCATCACGGAGGGGTCCTACAATGAGCAGTTCTTC.

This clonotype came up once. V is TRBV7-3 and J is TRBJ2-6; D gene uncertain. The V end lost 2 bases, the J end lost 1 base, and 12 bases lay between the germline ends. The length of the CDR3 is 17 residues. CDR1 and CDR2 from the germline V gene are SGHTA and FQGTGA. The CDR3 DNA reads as TGTGCCAGCAGCTTACAAGCACGAATTTCTGGGGCCAACGTCCTGACTTTC. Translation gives CASSLQARISGANVLTF.

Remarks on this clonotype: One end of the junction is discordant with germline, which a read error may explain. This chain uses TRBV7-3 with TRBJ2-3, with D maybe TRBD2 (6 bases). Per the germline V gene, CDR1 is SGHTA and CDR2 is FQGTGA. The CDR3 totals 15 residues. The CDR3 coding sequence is TGTGCCAGCAGCTTATTAGCGGCCAGCATAGATACGCAGTATTTT. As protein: CASSLLAASIDTQYF.

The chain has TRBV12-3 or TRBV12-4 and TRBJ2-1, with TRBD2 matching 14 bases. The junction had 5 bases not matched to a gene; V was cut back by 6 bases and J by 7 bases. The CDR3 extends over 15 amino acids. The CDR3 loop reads CASRWGLAGENEQFF. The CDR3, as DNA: TGTGCCAGCAGATGGGGACTAGCGGGGGAGAATGAGCAGTTCTTC.

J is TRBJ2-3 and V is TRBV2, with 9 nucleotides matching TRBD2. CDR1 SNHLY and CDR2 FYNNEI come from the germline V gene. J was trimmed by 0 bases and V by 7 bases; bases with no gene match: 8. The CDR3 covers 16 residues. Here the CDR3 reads CASKYGLARSTDTQYF. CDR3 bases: TGTGCCAGCAAATACGGACTAGCGCGAAGCACAGATACGCAGTATTTT. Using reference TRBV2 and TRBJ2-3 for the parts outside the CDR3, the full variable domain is EPEVTQTPSHQVTQMGQEVILRCVPISNHLYFYWYRQILGQKVEFLVSFYNNEISEKSEIFDDQFSVERPDGSNFTLKIRSTKLEDSAMYFCASKYGLARSTDTQYFGPGTRLTVL.

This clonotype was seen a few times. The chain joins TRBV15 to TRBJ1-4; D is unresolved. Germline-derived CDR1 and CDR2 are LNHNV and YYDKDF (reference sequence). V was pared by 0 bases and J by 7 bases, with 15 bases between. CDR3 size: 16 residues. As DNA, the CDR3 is TGTGCCACCAGCAGAGAAAAAACGATGGTCGCTGAAAAACTGTTTTTT. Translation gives CATSREKTMVAEKLFF.

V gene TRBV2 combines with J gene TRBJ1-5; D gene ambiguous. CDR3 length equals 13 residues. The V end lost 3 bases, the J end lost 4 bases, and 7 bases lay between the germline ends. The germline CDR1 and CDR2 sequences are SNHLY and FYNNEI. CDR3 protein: CASSDLRNQPQHF. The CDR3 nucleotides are TGTGCCAGCAGTGATCTCCGGAATCAGCCCCAGCATTTT. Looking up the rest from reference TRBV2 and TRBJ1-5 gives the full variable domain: EPEVTQTPSHQVTQMGQEVILRCVPISNHLYFYWYRQILGQKVEFLVSFYNNEISEKSEIFDDQFSVERPDGSNFTLKIRSTKLEDSAMYFCASSDLRNQPQHFGDGTRLSIL.

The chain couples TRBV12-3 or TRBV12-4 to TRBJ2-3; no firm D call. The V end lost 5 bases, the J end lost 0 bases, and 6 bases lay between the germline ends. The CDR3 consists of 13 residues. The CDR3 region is CASSRLSTDTQYF. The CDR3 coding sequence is TGTGCCAGCAGTCGTCTTAGCACAGATACGCAGTATTTT.